The T cell receptor (beta chain) described here comes from a study of early T cells in non-severe SARS-CoV-2 infection. Study background: The input, bulk RNA from unsorted whole blood, was sequenced, and chains were unpaired.

This clonotype was counted at least ten times. The antigen remains unidentified. Study-wide findings and caveats: The VDJdb matching leaned toward anti-spike CD8 responses and overlooked private and CD4 specificities.

V lost 5 bases to trimming and J lost 6 bases, with 20 bases between them. The CDR3 sequence is 15 residues long. Germline V CDR1 and CDR2: LGHDT, YNNKEL (reference sequence). Individual cDNA molecules received unique molecular identifiers during library preparation. TCRdb re-analysed the 5' RACE reads in MiXCR, keeping a single row per CDR3 protein. This sample carries about 52,000 distinct CDR3 sequences, over 7.5% of them seen once, and the ten largest clones take about a tenth. V usage is TRBV3-1 and J usage is TRBJ2-7; D not certain. This TCR came from an adult who was a healthcare worker with PCR-confirmed SARS-CoV-2 infection or an uninfected control (not recorded which). The sample taken for sequencing was whole blood. This CDR3 reads CASSDPPAPVAEQYF. The DNA for the CDR3 is TGTGCCAGCAGCGACCCCCCAGCGCCCGTCGCCGAGCAGTACTTC.